This T cell receptor (beta chain) derives from a study of T cells after yellow fever vaccination. Researchers made TCR cDNA using 5'RACE template switching, and this step added a universal primer site and UMIs. TCRdb re-derived calls from the 5' RACE reads in MiXCR, one entry per CDR3 protein. This sample has 250,000 to 350,000 distinct CDR3 sequences; around 4.5% occur once, and the top ten carry 15% to 20%. Only a few counts were recorded for this clonotype. This material consisted of PBMCs, taken 15 days after the yellow fever booster vaccination. The sequence was obtained from a man younger than 35 who received the YFV17D yellow fever vaccine.

CDR3 nucleotide sequence: TGTGCCAGCAGCCCGATTTCCTCCTCTGGAAACACCATATATTTT. This encodes CASSPISSSGNTIYF. V usage is TRBV7-8 and J usage is TRBJ1-3; D unresolved. This CDR3 spans 15 amino acids. The V and J ends lost 5 bases and 0 bases respectively, with 11 bases between them. Germline CDR1 and CDR2: SGHVS and FQNEAQ.